This T cell receptor beta chain comes out of a study of a mutant IDH1 vaccine in newly diagnosed glioma (dated by TCRdb to about 2021). For the wider study: Eight vaccinations were administered to patients in weeks 1, 3, 5, 7, 11, 15, 19 and 23, corresponding to visits V03 through V10. Prior to enrollment, patients had been given standard therapy consisting of radiotherapy alone, temozolomide alone, or radiochemotherapy with temozolomide, with the combination given to most patients. Longitudinal TCRB deep sequencing was performed for roughly 25 treated patients wherever samples were available for exploratory analyses. Peripheral blood samples were drawn at six visits, namely V03 (baseline), V05, V07, V10, V12 and V13. Of the approximately 30 treated patients, about 62% were male and approximately 40% were female, and a mean age of roughly 41 years was recorded. Vaccination began 4-6 weeks after radiotherapy alone, or alongside temozolomide cycles in the chemotherapy-containing groups. Summary of the overall study and its limitations: Vaccine-induced immune responses across multiple MHC alleles were detected in 93.3% of patients. No apparent relationship was observed between pseudoprogression and alterations in the top peripheral T cell clonotypes detected by TCRB sequencing. The authors noted that analyses of patient blood samples could not be reproduced because of sample limitations. Availability determined which PBMC samples were chosen for TCRB deep sequencing.

Concerning this clone: Which antigen it targets is not known. It has no much larger one-base neighbor in the sample; base qualities were not kept.

The sample's time point label is to be understood as: week 23, last vaccination. Each vaccine dose was 300 ug of a 20-mer mutant IDH1 peptide in Montanide, given subcutaneously with topical imiquimod. The donors had newly diagnosed IDH1-mutant astrocytomas of WHO grade 3 or 4 that showed loss of nuclear ATRX. The samples were drawn from NOA16, a multicentre, single-arm, open-label phase I trial in Germany that tested a mutant IDH1 peptide vaccine in humans for the first time. Genomic DNA for TCRB sequencing was extracted from EDTA blood using the DNeasy Blood and Tissue Kit. The CDR3 spans 14 residues, from the cysteine through the phenylalanine. Only the CDR3 DNA stays, 42 bases, in frame from base 1. The germline V gene supplies CDR1 MNHEY and CDR2 SVGAGI. The library was prepared using the immunoSEQ multiplex PCR assay. Rearranged TCR beta chain sequences were amplified with the hsTCRB Kit following the manufacturer's protocol. Sequencing of TCRB libraries was carried out on an Illumina MiSeq. As for the original processing: Demultiplexing, trimming and gene mapping were performed with the kit vendor's proprietary platform. The table was pulled from immuneACCESS by TCRdb, which kept in-frame rearrangements only. Such tables lose some clones; where checked, under half of the loss comes from unresolved V genes, and the rest has no known cause. The V and J calls and clone size come from that table; D and trimming were worked out from the DNA. Across this sample there are approximately 30,000 clones, with roughly four fifths seen only once. The top ten hold around a sixth of the sample.

The sequence links TRBV6-5 to TRBJ2-2; tentative D gene TRBD1, with 6 bases matching. The sequence was collected from a woman under 40 with glioma. The sequencing used PBMCs, collected from a glioma patient whose treatment included an IDH1 peptide vaccine. The nucleotide sequence is TGTGACATACAGGGCATTTCGAACACCGGGGAGCTGTTTTTT. The resulting protein is CDIQGISNTGELFF.